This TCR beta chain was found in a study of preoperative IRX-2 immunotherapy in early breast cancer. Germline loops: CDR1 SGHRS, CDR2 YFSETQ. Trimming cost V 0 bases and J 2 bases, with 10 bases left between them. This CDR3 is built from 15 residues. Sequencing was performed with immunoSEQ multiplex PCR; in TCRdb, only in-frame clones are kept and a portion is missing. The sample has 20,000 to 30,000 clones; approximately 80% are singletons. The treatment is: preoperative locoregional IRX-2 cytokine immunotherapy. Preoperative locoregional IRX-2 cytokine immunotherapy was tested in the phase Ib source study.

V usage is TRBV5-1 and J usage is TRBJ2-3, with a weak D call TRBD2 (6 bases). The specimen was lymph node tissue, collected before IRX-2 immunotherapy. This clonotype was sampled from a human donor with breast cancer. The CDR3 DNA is TGCGCCAGCAGCTTGGTTACTAGCTCCACAGATACGCAGTATTTT. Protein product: CASSLVTSSTDTQYF.